The present entry profiles one T cell receptor beta chain with its context. This specimen comes from a study of blood T cell repertoires in COVID-19. Study information: Whether acute or convalescent, the COVID-19 samples came from the United States, Italy and Spain. The cDNA or gDNA used as material had been derived from T cells, B-cell-depleted T cells, or PBMCs.

The CDR3 is 13 residues long. Trimming took 3 bases from V and 8 from J, leaving 12 bases between them. From germline, CDR1 is KGHDR and CDR2 SFDVKD. Ages ranged from about 18 to 89 years, with residence in 20 to 30 US areas. Cohort 3 donors were reported recovered after two negative PCRs, clearance, or symptom resolution. Assay: immunoSEQ multiplex PCR; the TCRdb copy retains only in-frame clones and omits some. There are over 200,000 clones in the sample; roughly four fifths occur only once, and around 9% lies in the top ten. The sequencing sample was made of PBMCs or T cells enriched from blood (not recorded which). This receptor was taken from a man aged 35 to 55 who had recovered from COVID-19. The chain uses TRBV24-1 and TRBJ1-2, with no clear D. The CDR3 spells CATSDQVGAGYTF. DNA of the CDR3: TGTGCCACCAGTGATCAGGTGGGCGCCGGCTACACCTTC.